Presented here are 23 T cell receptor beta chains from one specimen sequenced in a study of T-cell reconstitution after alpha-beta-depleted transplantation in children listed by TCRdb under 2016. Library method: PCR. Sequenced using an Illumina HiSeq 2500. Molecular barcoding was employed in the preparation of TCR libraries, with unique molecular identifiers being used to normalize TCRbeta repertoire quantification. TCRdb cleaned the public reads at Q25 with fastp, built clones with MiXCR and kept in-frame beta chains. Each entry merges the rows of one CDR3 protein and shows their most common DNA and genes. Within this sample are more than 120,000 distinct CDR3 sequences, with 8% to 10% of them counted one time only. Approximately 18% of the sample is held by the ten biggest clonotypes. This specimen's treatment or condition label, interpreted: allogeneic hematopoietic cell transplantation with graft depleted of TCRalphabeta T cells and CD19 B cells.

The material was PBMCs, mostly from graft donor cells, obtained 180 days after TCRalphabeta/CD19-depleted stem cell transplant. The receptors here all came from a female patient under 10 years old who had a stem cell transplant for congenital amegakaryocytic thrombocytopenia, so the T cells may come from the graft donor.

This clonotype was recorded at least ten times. CDR3 loop: CSGKKGVEKLFF. CDR3 coding DNA: TGCAGTGGTAAAAAGGGTGTGGAAAAACTGTTTTTT. The rearrangement uses TRBV20-1 and TRBJ1-4; D not resolved. Looked up from germline, CDR1 is DFQATT and CDR2 is SNEGSKA (reference sequence). V lost 7 bases to trimming and J lost 8 bases, with 14 bases between them. The CDR3 contains 12 residues.

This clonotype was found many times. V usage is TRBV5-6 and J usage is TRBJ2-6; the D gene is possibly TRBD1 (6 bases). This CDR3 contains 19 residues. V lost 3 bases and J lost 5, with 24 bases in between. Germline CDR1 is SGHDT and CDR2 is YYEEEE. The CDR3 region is CASSSPTGFLSVRANVLTF. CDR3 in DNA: TGTGCCAGCAGCTCACCAACAGGGTTCCTCTCTGTGAGGGCCAACGTCCTGACTTTC.

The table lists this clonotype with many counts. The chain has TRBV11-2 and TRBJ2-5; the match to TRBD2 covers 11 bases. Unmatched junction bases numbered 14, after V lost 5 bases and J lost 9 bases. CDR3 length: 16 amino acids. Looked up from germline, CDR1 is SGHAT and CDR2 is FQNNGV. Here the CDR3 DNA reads TGTGCCAGCAGCCCAACGACTAGCGGGATGGGCCGGGCCCAGTACTTC. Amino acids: CASSPTTSGMGRAQYF.

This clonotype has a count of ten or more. The CDR3 DNA follows: TGCGCCAGCAGAGACCAAGAGACCCAGTACTTC. It codes for CASRDQETQYF. The chain combines TRBV5-1 with TRBJ2-5; no firm D call. Germline CDR1 reads SGHRS; CDR2 reads YFSETQ. V gave up 5 bases and J gave up 0 bases, with 2 bases separating them. The CDR3 spans 11 residues.

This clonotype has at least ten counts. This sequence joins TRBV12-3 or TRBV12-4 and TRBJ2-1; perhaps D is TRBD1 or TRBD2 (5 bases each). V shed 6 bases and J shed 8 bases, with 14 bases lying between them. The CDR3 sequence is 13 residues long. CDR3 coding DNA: TGTGCCAGCAGCCGGGACGAGTGGGATGAGCAGTTCTTC. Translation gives CASSRDEWDEQFF.

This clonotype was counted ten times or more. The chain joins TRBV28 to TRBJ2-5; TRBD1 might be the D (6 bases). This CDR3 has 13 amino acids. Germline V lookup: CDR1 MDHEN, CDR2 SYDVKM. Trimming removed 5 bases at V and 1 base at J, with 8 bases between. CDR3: CASSETGQETQYF. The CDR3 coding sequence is TGTGCCAGCAGTGAGACAGGCCAAGAGACCCAGTACTTC.

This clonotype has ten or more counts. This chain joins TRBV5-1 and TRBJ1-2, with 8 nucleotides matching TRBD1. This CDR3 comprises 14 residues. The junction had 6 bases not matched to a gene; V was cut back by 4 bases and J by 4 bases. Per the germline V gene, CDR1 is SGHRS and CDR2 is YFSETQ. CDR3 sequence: CASSRGQGPYGYTF. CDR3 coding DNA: TGCGCCAGCAGCCGCGGACAGGGTCCCTATGGCTACACCTTC.

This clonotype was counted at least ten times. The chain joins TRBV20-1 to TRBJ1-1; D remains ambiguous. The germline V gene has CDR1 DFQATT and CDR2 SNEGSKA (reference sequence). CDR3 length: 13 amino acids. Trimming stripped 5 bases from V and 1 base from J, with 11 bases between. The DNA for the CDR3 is TGCAGTGCTGCCGGAGACCCGAACACTGAAGCTTTCTTT. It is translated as CSAAGDPNTEAFF.

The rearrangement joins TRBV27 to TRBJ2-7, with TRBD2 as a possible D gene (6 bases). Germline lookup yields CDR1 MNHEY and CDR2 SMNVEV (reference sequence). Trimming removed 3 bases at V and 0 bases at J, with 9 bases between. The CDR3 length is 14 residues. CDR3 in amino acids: CASSFRGSSYEQYF. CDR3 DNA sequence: TGTGCCAGCAGTTTCCGGGGGAGCTCCTACGAGCAGTACTTC.

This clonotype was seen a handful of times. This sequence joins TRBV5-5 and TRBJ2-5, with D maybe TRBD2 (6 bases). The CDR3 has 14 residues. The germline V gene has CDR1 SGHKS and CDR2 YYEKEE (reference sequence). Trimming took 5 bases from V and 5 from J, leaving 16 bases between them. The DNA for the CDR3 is TGTGCCAGCAGACCCGGGGGTAAGGCTGAGACCCAGTACTTC. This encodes CASRPGGKAETQYF.

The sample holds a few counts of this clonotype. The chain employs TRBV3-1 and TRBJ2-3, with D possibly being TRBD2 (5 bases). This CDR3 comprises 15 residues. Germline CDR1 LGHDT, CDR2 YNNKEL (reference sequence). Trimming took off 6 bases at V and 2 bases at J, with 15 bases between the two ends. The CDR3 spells CASRSSDFYTDTQYF. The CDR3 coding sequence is TGTGCCAGCAGATCGTCGGACTTTTACACAGATACGCAGTATTTT.

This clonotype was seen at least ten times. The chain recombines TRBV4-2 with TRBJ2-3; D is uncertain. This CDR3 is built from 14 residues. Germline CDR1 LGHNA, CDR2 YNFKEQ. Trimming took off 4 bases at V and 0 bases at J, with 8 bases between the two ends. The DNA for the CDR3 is TGTGCCAGCAGCCCCGGAAGGAGCACAGATACGCAGTATTTT. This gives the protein CASSPGRSTDTQYF.

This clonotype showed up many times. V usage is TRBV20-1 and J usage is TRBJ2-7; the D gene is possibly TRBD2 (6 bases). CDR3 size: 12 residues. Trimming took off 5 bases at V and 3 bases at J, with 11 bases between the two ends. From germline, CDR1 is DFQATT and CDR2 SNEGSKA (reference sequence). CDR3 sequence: CSAADGGYEQYF. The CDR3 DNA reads TGCAGTGCTGCTGACGGGGGCTACGAGCAGTACTTC.

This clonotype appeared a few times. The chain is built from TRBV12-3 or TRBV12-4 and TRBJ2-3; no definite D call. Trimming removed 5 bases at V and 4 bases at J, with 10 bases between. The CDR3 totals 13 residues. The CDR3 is CASSRLGPDTQYF. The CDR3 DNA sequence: TGTGCCAGCAGTCGGCTCGGGCCAGATACGCAGTATTTT.

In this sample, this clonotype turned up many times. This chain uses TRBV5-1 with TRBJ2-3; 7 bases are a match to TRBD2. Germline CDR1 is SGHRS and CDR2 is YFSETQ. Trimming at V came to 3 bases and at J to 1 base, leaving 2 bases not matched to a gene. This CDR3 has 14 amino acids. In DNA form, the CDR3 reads TGCGCCAGCAGCTCGGGGGGAGGCACAGATACGCAGTATTTT. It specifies CASSSGGGTDTQYF.

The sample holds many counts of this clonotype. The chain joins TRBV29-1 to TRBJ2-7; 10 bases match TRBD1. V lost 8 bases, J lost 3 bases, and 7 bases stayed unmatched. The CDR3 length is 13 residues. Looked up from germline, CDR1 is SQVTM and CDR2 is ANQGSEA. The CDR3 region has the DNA TGCAGCAGGGGACAGGGGCCTTTCTACGAGCAGTACTTC. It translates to CSRGQGPFYEQYF.

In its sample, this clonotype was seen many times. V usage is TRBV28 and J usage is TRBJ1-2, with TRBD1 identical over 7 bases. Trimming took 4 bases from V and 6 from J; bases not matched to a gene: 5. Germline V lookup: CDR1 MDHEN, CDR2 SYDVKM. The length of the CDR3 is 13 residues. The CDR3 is CASSSPTGNGYTF. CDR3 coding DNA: TGTGCCAGCAGTTCACCGACAGGGAATGGCTACACCTTC.

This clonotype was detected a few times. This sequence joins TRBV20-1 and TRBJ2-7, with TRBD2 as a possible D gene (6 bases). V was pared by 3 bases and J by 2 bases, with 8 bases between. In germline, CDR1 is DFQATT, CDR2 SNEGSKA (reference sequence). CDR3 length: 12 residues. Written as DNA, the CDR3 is TGCAGTGCTAGCGGGGGAGCCTACGAGCAGTACTTC. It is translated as CSASGGAYEQYF.

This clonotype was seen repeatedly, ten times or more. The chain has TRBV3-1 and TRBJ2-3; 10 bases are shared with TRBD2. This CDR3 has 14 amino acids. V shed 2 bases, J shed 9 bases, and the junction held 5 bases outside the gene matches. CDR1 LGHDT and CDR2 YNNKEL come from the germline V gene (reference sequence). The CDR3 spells CASSQSGTSDTQYF. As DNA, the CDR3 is TGTGCCAGCAGCCAATCCGGGACTAGCGACACGCAGTATTTT.

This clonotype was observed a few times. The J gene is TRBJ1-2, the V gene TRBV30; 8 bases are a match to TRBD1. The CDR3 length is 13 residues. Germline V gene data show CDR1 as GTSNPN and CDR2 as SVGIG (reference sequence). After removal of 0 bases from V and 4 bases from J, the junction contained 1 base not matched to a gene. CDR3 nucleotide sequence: TGTGCCTGGAGTGTTCAGGGGGCCTATGGCTACACCTTC. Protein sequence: CAWSVQGAYGYTF.

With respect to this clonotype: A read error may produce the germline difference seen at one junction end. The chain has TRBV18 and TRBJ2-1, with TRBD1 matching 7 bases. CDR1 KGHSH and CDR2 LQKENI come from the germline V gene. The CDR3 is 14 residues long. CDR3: CASPPQGQWNEQFF. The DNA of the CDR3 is TGTGCCAGCCCACCACAGGGACAGTGGAATGAGCAGTTCTTC.

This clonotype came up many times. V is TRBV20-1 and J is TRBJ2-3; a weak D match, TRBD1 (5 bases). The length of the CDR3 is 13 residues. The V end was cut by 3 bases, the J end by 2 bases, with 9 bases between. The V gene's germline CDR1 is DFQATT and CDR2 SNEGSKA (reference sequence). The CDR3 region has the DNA TGCAGTGCTAGCGAGACAGTCACAGATACGCAGTATTTT. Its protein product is CSASETVTDTQYF.

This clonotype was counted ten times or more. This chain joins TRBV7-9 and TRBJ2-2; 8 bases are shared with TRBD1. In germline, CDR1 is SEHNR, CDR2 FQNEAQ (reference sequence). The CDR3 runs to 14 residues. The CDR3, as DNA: TGTGGCTGCTCGGGACAGGAGGCCTACGGGGAGCTGTTTTTT. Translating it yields CGCSGQEAYGELFF.